Listed below are T cell receptor beta chains from one sample, sequenced in a study of control samples from healthy donors and cancer patients. This table comes from immunoSEQ multiplex PCR, and its TCRdb copy is limited to in-frame clones, with some not included. The profile covers around 150,000 clones, with approximately 96% appearing a single time and under 8.5% taken by the ten largest. The sample was blood. The receptor set was obtained from a woman aged 40 to 55 in good health. The CDR3 runs from the conserved cysteine through the conserved F or W. The order of the fields is J gene, D gene, clone size, V gene, CDR3 protein, CDR3 DNA. D genes are given only for firm matches. The listing skips clone size in some rows; elsewhere it reads once, few, many or a size class.

>TRBJ1-2|.|.|TRBV25-1
CASSEFGEGYGYTF
TGTGCCAGCAGTGAATTCGGGGAAGGCTATGGCTACACCTTC
>TRBJ1-1|TRBD1|.|TRBV19
CASSSRTGGLNTEAFF
TGTGCCAGTAGTTCCCGGACAGGGGGCCTAAACACTGAAGCTTTCTTT
>TRBJ2-3|.|.|TRBV11-3
CASSHPSPRGPGTDTQYF
TGTGCCAGCAGCCACCCTAGCCCTCGAGGTCCTGGCACAGATACGCAGTATTTT
>TRBJ2-3|.|.|TRBV5-1
CASSLALADYTDTQYF
TGCGCCAGCAGCTTGGCGTTAGCGGACTACACAGATACGCAGTATTTT
>TRBJ2-5|TRBD1|.|TRBV19
CASRQGAYGTQYF
TGTGCCAGCCGGCAGGGGGCTTACGGGACCCAGTACTTC
>TRBJ1-3|.|.|TRBV4-1
CASSDVTSGRGNTIYF
TGCGCCAGCAGCGATGTAACCTCGGGCAGGGGAAACACCATATATTTT
>TRBJ2-5|.|.|TRBV9
CASSVVGIQETQYF
TGTGCCAGCAGCGTAGTGGGGATCCAAGAGACCCAGTACTTC
>TRBJ1-1|.|few|TRBV29-1
CSVLLSAGMNTEAFF
TGCAGCGTCCTGTTATCGGCAGGGATGAACACTGAAGCTTTCTTT
>TRBJ1-1|.|.|TRBV5-1
CASSLRQGLTEEAFF
TGCGCCAGCAGCTTGAGGCAGGGTTTGACTGAGGAAGCTTTCTTT
>TRBJ1-6|.|.|TRBV11-2
CASSLESWPDYSPLHF
TGTGCCAGCAGCTTAGAGTCTTGGCCTGATTATTCACCCCTCCACTTT
>TRBJ1-1|TRBD1|.|TRBV10-3
CAISEGDRTGTEAFF
TGTGCCATCAGTGAGGGGGACAGAACGGGCACTGAAGCTTTCTTT
>TRBJ2-2|.|.|TRBV9
CASSPSAGTNTGELFF
TGTGCCAGCAGCCCCTCTGCGGGTACGAACACCGGGGAGCTGTTTTTT
>TRBJ2-3|TRBD1|.|TRBV2
CASRGQGADTQYF
TGTGCCAGCAGGGGACAGGGGGCAGATACGCAGTATTTT
>TRBJ1-5|.|.|TRBV25-1
CASNSNVRRDGNQPQHF
TGTGCCAGCAACTCGAATGTTCGAAGGGACGGCAATCAGCCCCAGCATTTT
>TRBJ1-2|.|.|TRBV10-3
CAISEGGYGYTF
TGTGCCATCAGTGAGGGTGGCTATGGCTACACCTTC
>TRBJ1-4|.|.|TRBV4-3
CASSPGAVEGEKLFF
TGCGCCAGCAGCCCCGGGGCAGTAGAGGGGGAAAAACTGTTTTTT
>TRBJ1-2|.|.|TRBV6-2/TRBV6-3
CASSNRFDYGYTF
TGTGCCAGCAGTAACAGGTTCGACTATGGCTACACCTTC
>TRBJ1-5|TRBD1|.|TRBV19
CASSFAGTGGNQPQHF
TGTGCCAGTAGTTTCGCCGGGACAGGGGGTAATCAGCCCCAGCATTTT
>TRBJ2-3|.|.|TRBV7-2
CASSLDGGTDTQYF
TGTGCCAGCAGCTTAGACGGCGGCACAGATACGCAGTATTTT
>TRBJ1-2|TRBD1|.|TRBV6-5
CASGSNRGIYGYTF
TGTGCCAGCGGGTCTAACAGGGGAATCTATGGCTACACCTTC
>TRBJ2-2|.|.|TRBV19
CASSSWGHGNTGELFF
TGTGCCAGTAGTTCGTGGGGACATGGTAACACCGGGGAGCTGTTTTTT
>TRBJ1-1|TRBD1|.|TRBV13
CASSNDRGTEAFF
TGTGCCAGCAGCAACGACAGGGGAACTGAAGCTTTCTTT
>TRBJ1-3|.|.|TRBV7-8
CASSFRQGNTIYF
TGTGCCAGCAGCTTTCGTCAGGGAAACACCATATATTTT
>TRBJ1-2|.|.|TRBV7-8
CASSNSPGRNYGYTF
TGTGCCAGCAGCAACAGTCCGGGACGGAACTATGGCTACACCTTC
>TRBJ2-3|TRBD1|.|TRBV6-5
CASSTGASTDTQYF
TGTGCCAGCAGTACAGGGGCTAGCACAGATACGCAGTATTTT
>TRBJ2-1|.|.|TRBV27
CASFGWGTNYNEQFF
TGTGCAAGCTTCGGGTGGGGGACGAACTACAATGAGCAGTTCTTC
>TRBJ2-1|.|.|TRBV28
CASSATGSVAYNEQFF
TGTGCCAGCAGTGCCACAGGTAGCGTTGCCTACAATGAGCAGTTCTTC
>TRBJ1-1|.|.|TRBV4-1
CASINRRNTEAFF
TGCGCCAGCATAAACAGGAGGAACACTGAAGCTTTCTTT
>TRBJ1-2|.|.|TRBV3-1/TRBV3-2
CASSRGGTETF
TGTGCCAGCAGCCGAGGAGGGACCGAAACCTTC
>TRBJ1-1|.|.|TRBV5-1
CASSLGSQGVNTEAFF
TGCGCCAGCAGCTTGGGTTCCCAGGGAGTGAACACTGAAGCTTTCTTT
>TRBJ2-3|.|once|TRBV11-2
CASSLDSGADTQYF
TGTGCCAGCAGCTTAGATTCTGGTGCAGATACGCAGTATTTT
>TRBJ2-3|.|once|TRBV5-4
CATSGVPTDTQYF
TGTGCCACGTCGGGAGTTCCCACAGATACGCAGTATTTT
>TRBJ2-7|TRBD2|.|TRBV6-5
CASSWEGLYEQYF
TGTGCCAGCAGTTGGGAGGGCCTCTACGAGCAGTACTTC
>TRBJ1-2|TRBD1|.|TRBV6-5
CASSYDGTGGDGYTF
TGTGCCAGCAGTTACGATGGGACAGGGGGCGATGGCTACACCTTC
>TRBJ1-6|.|.|TRBV29-1
CSVGDGLNSPLHF
TGCAGCGTTGGAGACGGCCTTAATTCACCCCTCCACTTT
>TRBJ2-1|TRBD2|once|TRBV29-1
CSVTTRGTSGITYSYNEQFF
TGCAGCGTAACTACCCGTGGGACTAGCGGGATCACATACTCCTACAATGAGCAGTTCTTC
>TRBJ2-7|TRBD1|.|TRBV6-1
CASSAPRQGSSYEQYF
TGTGCCAGCAGTGCCCCTCGACAGGGATCCTCCTACGAGCAGTACTTC
>TRBJ1-2|.|.|TRBV6-5
CASSKGGGYGYTF
TGTGCCAGCAGTAAGGGGGGGGGCTATGGCTACACCTTC
>TRBJ1-1|TRBD1|.|TRBV5-1
CASSLGQGRHTEAFF
TGCGCCAGCAGCTTGGGACAGGGGAGGCACACTGAAGCTTTCTTT
>TRBJ2-1|TRBD2|.|TRBV3-1/TRBV3-2
CASSPSSGGIYNEQFF
TGTGCCAGCAGCCCATCTAGCGGGGGGATCTACAATGAGCAGTTCTTC
>TRBJ2-1|TRBD1|.|TRBV5-1
CASSSKIGTGVNEQFF
TGCGCCAGCAGCTCAAAGATCGGGACAGGGGTCAATGAGCAGTTCTTC
>TRBJ2-1|TRBD1|.|TRBV4-3
CASSQTTGTGIIYNEQFF
TGCGCCAGCAGCCAAACGACCGGGACAGGGATTATCTACAATGAGCAGTTCTTC
>TRBJ1-2|TRBD1|.|TRBV7-2
CASSPGQGAHYGYTF
TGTGCCAGCAGCCCCGGACAGGGGGCCCACTATGGCTACACCTTC
>TRBJ2-5|.|few|TRBV7-9
CASSLRTYTSEETQYF
TGTGCCAGCAGCTTACGGACCTACACGTCCGAGGAGACCCAGTACTTC
>TRBJ1-4|.|.|TRBV15
CATSRGVEKLFF
TGTGCCACCAGCAGAGGCGTTGAAAAACTGTTTTTT
>TRBJ1-2|.|.|TRBV5-4
CASSLGLGVNYGYTF
TGTGCCAGCAGCTTGGGGTTAGGGGTTAACTATGGCTACACCTTC
>TRBJ2-3|TRBD1|.|TRBV7-2
CASSYRGSGTDTQYF
TGTGCCAGCAGTTACAGGGGATCGGGCACAGATACGCAGTATTTT